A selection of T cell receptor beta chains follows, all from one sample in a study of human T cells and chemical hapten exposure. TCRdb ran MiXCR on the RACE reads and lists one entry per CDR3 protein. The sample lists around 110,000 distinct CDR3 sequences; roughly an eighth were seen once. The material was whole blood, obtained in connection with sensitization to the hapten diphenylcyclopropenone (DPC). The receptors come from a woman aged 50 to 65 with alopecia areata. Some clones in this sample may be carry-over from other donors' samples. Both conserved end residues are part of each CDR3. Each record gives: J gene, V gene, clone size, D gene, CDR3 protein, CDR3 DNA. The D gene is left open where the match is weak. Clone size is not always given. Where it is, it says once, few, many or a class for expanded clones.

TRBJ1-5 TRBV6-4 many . CASTNPGASSNQPQHF TGTGCCAGCACCAATCCAGGGGCCAGCAGCAATCAGCCCCAGCATTTT
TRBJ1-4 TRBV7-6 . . CASTRYATNEKLFF TGTGCCAGCACCCGGTATGCAACTAATGAAAAACTGTTTTTT
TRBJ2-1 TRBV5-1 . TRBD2 CASSLNAGELSEQFF TGCGCCAGCAGCTTGAACGCGGGGGAGTTGAGTGAGCAGTTCTTC
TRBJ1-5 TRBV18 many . CASSPSRGNNQPQHF TGTGCCAGCTCACCATCTCGGGGGAACAATCAGCCCCAGCATTTT
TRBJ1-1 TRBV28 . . CASRIPPGTEAFF TGTGCCAGCAGAATTCCTCCGGGTACTGAAGCTTTCTTT
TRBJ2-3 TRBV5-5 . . CASSLAGTEWSTDTQYF TGTGCCAGCAGCTTGGCGGGTACGGAGTGGTCCACAGATACGCAGTATTTT
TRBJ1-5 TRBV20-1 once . CSASRLNQPQHF TGCAGTGCTAGCAGGCTTAACCAGCCCCAGCATTTT
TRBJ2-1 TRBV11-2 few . CASSALGGYQNEQFF TGTGCCAGCAGCGCCCTGGGGGGCTACCAGAATGAGCAGTTCTTC
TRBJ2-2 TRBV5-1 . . CTSSPLDSLNTGELFF TGCACCAGCAGTCCTCTAGATTCTTTGAATACCGGGGAGCTGTTTTTT
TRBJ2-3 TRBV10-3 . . CAISESQGIADTQYF TGTGCCATCAGTGAGTCGCAGGGTATAGCAGATACGCAGTATTTT
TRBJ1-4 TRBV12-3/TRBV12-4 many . CASSLGRRLLFF TGTGCCAGCAGTCTAGGCCGAAGGTTACTGTTTTTT
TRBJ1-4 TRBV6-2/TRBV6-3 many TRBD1 CASSTGTGREKLFF TGTGCCAGCAGCACCGGGACAGGGCGTGAAAAACTGTTTTTT
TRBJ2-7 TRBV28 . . CASSLRISSYEQYF TGTGCCAGCAGTTTAAGGATTAGCTCCTACGAGCAGTACTTC
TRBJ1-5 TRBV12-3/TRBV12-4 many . CASSPSSQPQHF TGTGCCAGCAGCCCCTCGAGTCAGCCCCAGCATTTT
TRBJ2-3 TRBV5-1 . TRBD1 CPSSLGLWTGEADTQYF TGCCCCAGCAGCTTGGGACTCTGGACAGGGGAAGCAGATACGCAGTATTTT
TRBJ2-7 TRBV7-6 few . CASSQNAYEQYF TGTGCCAGCAGCCAGAACGCCTACGAGCAGTACTTC
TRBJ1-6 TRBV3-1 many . CASSQGDGNSPLHF TGTGCCAGCAGCCAAGGGGACGGGAATTCACCCCTCCACTTT
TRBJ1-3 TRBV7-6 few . CASRESTSGNTIYF TGTGCCAGCCGCGAGAGTACTTCTGGAAACACCATATATTTT
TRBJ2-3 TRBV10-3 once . CAISVGSRGTDTQYF TGTGCCATCAGTGTTGGTAGCCGAGGCACAGATACGCAGTATTTT
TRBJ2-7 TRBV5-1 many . CASSLEEYSEQYF TGCGCCAGCAGCTTGGAAGAGTACAGCGAGCAGTACTTC
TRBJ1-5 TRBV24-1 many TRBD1 CATSDSTGGGYSNQPQHF TGTGCCACCAGTGATTCTACAGGGGGTGGATATAGCAATCAGCCCCAGCATTTT
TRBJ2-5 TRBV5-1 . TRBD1 CASSLSGQGETQYF TGCGCCAGCAGCTTGTCCGGACAGGGTGAGACCCAGTACTTC
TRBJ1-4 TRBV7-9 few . CATEAVTDGKLFF TGTGCCACCGAGGCGGTGACCGATGGAAAACTGTTTTTT
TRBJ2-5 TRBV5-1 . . CASSLSGVETQYF TGCGCCAGCAGCTTGTCGGGAGTAGAGACCCAGTACTTC
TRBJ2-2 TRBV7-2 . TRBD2 CASSWRPGPREGGELFF TGTGCCAGCAGCTGGCGTCCGGGACCCCGGGAGGGCGGGGAGCTGTTTTTT
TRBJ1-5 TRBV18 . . CASSRDVHSNQPQHF TGTGCCAGCTCACGGGATGTTCATAGCAATCAGCCCCAGCATTTT
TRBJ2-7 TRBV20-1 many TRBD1 CSARVTGGYEQYF TGCAGTGCTAGAGTGACAGGGGGTTACGAGCAGTACTTC
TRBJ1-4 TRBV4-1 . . CASGGSRNEKLFF TGCGCCAGCGGCGGGTCGAGGAACGAAAAACTGTTTTTT
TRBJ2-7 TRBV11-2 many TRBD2 CASSLAGAYEQYF TGTGCCAGCAGCTTGGCGGGAGCCTACGAGCAGTACTTC
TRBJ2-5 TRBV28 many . CASSLTVQETQYF TGTGCCAGCAGTTTGACCGTCCAAGAGACCCAGTACTTC
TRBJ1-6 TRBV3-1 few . CASSQDLGRGSYNSPLHF TGTGCCAGCAGCCAAGATCTTGGTAGGGGCTCCTATAATTCACCCCTCCACTTT
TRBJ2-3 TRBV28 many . CASSLSSPWTDTQYF TGTGCCAGCAGTTTATCCAGCCCCTGGACAGATACGCAGTATTTT
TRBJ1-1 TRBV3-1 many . CASSQGYEGTEAFF TGTGCCAGCAGCCAAGGGTACGAGGGGACTGAAGCTTTCTTT
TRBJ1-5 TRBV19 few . CASKWGLRNSNQPQHF TGTGCCAGTAAGTGGGGGCTTCGAAATAGCAATCAGCCCCAGCATTTT
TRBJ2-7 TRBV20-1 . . CSALGQRGYEQYF TGCAGTGCTTTGGGGCAAAGAGGGTACGAGCAGTACTTC
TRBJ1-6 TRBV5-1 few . CASSLEGRNSPLHF TGCGCCAGCAGCTTGGAGGGACGGAATTCACCCCTCCACTTT
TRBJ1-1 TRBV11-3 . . CASSLARNTEAFF TGTGCCAGCAGCTTAGCGCGGAACACTGAAGCTTTCTTT
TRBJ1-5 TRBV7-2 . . CASSLNGHGEPQHF TGTGCCAGCAGCTTAAATGGGCATGGGGAGCCCCAGCATTTT
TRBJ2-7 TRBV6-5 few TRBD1 CASSYSLKLQGSEQYF TGTGCCAGCAGTTACTCATTAAAGCTACAGGGGAGCGAGCAGTACTTC
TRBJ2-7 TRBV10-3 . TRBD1 CAISETGGSYEQYF TGTGCCATCAGTGAGACAGGGGGATCCTACGAGCAGTACTTC
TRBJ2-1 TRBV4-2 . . CAGSQGGAAQFF TGTGCCGGCAGCCAAGGAGGGGCTGCACAGTTCTTC
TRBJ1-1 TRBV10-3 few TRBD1 CAMGQGVNTEAFF TGTGCCATGGGACAGGGTGTGAACACTGAAGCTTTCTTT
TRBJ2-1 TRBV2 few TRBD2 CASSPGLVDNEQFF TGTGCCAGCAGCCCGGGACTAGTTGACAATGAGCAGTTCTTC
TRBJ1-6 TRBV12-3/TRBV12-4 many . CASSLLASNSPLHF TGTGCCAGCAGTCTCCTAGCGAGTAATTCACCCCTCCACTTT